This is a list of T cell receptor beta chains from one sample in a study of blood T cells in healthy people across ages. One entry per CDR3 protein, called by TCRdb with MiXCR from the 5' RACE reads. The sample has 500,000 to 650,000 distinct CDR3 sequences, about 28% seen once. These data also featured in a second study, about T cells of mothers and their children.

Sequencing used blood. Receptors were obtained from a boy younger than 10 in good health. Each CDR3 is given with its conserved first and last residue. D genes are given only for firm matches. Size tells how often a clone was seen (once, few, many) or the class of an expanded clone, and some rows leave it out.

D gene,V gene,clone size,J gene,CDR3 protein,CDR3 DNA
NA,TRBV4-3,NA,TRBJ2-2,CASSQGAGGTGELFF,TGCGCCAGCAGCCAAGGAGCAGGGGGGACCGGGGAGCTGTTTTTT
NA,TRBV27,few,TRBJ2-1,CASSLSRWLSSYNEQFF,TGTGCCAGCAGTTTATCGCGATGGTTGAGCTCCTACAATGAGCAGTTCTTC
TRBD2,TRBV28,once,TRBJ2-4,CASSLSNLGTSGRWRVGAKNIQYF,TGTGCCAGCAGTTTAAGCAACCTGGGGACTAGCGGGAGGTGGCGGGTGGGGGCCAAAAACATTCAGTACTTC
NA,TRBV29-1,few,TRBJ2-5,CSVDGTNQKTQYF,TGCAGCGTTGATGGGACAAACCAAAAGACCCAGTACTTC
NA,TRBV4-1,few,TRBJ2-2,CASSQETGLTDGELFF,TGCGCCAGCAGCCAAGAAACAGGACTCACGGACGGGGAGCTGTTTTTT
NA,TRBV27,NA,TRBJ2-5,CASRSRDQETQYF,TGTGCCAGCAGATCCAGGGACCAAGAGACCCAGTACTTC
NA,TRBV12-3/TRBV12-4,NA,TRBJ2-2,CASRIAGELFF,TGTGCCAGCAGAATCGCCGGGGAGCTGTTTTTT
TRBD2,TRBV29-1,NA,TRBJ2-7,CSVADSGSGEQYF,TGCAGCGTTGCCGATAGCGGGAGTGGTGAGCAGTACTTC
TRBD1,TRBV3-1,many,TRBJ1-2,CASSLRGYRGGYTF,TGTGCCAGCAGCCTTCGAGGCTACAGGGGTGGCTACACCTTC
NA,TRBV4-3,few,TRBJ1-4,CASSPYYRDGDEKLFF,TGCGCCAGCAGCCCTTACTACCGGGACGGGGATGAAAAACTGTTTTTT
NA,TRBV7-9,NA,TRBJ1-1,CASSQSEPTEAFF,TGTGCCAGCAGCCAGTCAGAGCCCACTGAAGCTTTCTTT
NA,TRBV15,NA,TRBJ2-5,CATSGSWVTQYF,TGTGCCACCAGCGGGAGTTGGGTGACCCAGTACTTC
NA,TRBV13,NA,TRBJ1-5,CASSKTGNQPQHF,TGTGCCAGCAGCAAGACGGGCAATCAGCCCCAGCATTTT
NA,TRBV29-1,once,TRBJ1-2,CSVEDRQTFNYGYTF,TGCAGCGTTGAAGACAGACAGACCTTTAACTATGGCTACACCTTC
TRBD1,TRBV9,NA,TRBJ2-7,CASSVMGTGVAEQYF,TGTGCCAGCAGCGTAATGGGGACAGGGGTTGCCGAGCAGTACTTC
NA,TRBV7-8,NA,TRBJ1-3,CASSLARRGPTPISGNTIYF,TGTGCCAGCAGCTTAGCGCGCAGAGGGCCTACCCCAATCTCTGGAAACACCATATATTTT
NA,TRBV28,few,TRBJ2-7,CASSFGGTYASEQYF,TGTGCCAGCAGTTTCGGGGGGACATATGCGAGCGAGCAGTACTTC
NA,TRBV27,many,TRBJ2-1,CASSLIGHYNEQFF,TGTGCCAGCAGTTTGATCGGCCATTACAATGAGCAGTTCTTC
NA,TRBV20-1,NA,TRBJ1-2,CSARSGEGYTF,TGCAGTGCCAGGAGCGGGGAGGGCTACACCTTC
NA,TRBV10-3,NA,TRBJ1-2,CAISESGGGDYGYTF,TGTGCCATCAGTGAGTCTGGCGGAGGGGACTATGGCTACACCTTC
TRBD1,TRBV7-2,NA,TRBJ2-4,CASSQGQGSHLINIQYF,TGTGCCAGCAGCCAAGGACAGGGGTCCCACCTTATAAACATTCAGTACTTC
NA,TRBV7-2,NA,TRBJ2-5,CASSLEYSGDHQETQYF,TGTGCCAGCAGCTTAGAGTACTCGGGAGATCACCAAGAGACCCAGTACTTC
NA,TRBV25-1,NA,TRBJ2-4,CASSASSWGRKNIQYF,TGTGCCAGCAGCGCCTCATCGTGGGGGCGCAAAAACATTCAGTACTTC
TRBD1,TRBV7-2,many,TRBJ2-3,CASSLGDRVTDTQYF,TGTGCCAGCAGCTTAGGGGACAGGGTCACAGATACGCAGTATTTT
NA,TRBV23-1,NA,TRBJ2-7,CASPNGATIPYEQYF,TGCGCCAGCCCAAACGGGGCGACCATTCCCTACGAGCAGTACTTC
NA,TRBV2,NA,TRBJ1-3,CASSEALTGNTIYF,TGTGCCAGCAGTGAAGCGCTGACCGGAAACACCATATATTTT
TRBD1,TRBV5-1,few,TRBJ1-1,CASSYTGGLTEAFF,TGCGCCAGCAGCTACACAGGGGGGCTCACTGAAGCTTTCTTT
TRBD2,TRBV12-3/TRBV12-4,many,TRBJ2-5,CASSPWTSGRETQYF,TGTGCCAGCAGTCCATGGACTAGCGGGAGAGAGACCCAGTACTTC
TRBD1,TRBV12-3/TRBV12-4,few,TRBJ1-3,CASLRTGQGGNTIYF,TGTGCCAGCCTCCGGACGGGACAGGGAGGAAACACCATATATTTT
NA,TRBV10-2,few,TRBJ1-2,CASSEFPWGGGYTF,TGCGCCAGCAGTGAGTTCCCTTGGGGCGGTGGCTACACCTTC
TRBD2,TRBV7-2,NA,TRBJ2-1,CASSLMGLAGGDEQFF,TGTGCCAGCAGCTTAATGGGGCTAGCGGGAGGGGATGAGCAGTTCTTC
NA,TRBV27,few,TRBJ2-3,CASSPALSSTDTQYF,TGTGCCAGCAGTCCGGCCCTTTCTAGCACAGATACGCAGTATTTT
NA,TRBV6-5,few,TRBJ2-7,CASSYSSGTAYEQYF,TGTGCCAGCAGTTACTCGAGTGGCACCGCCTACGAGCAGTACTTC
NA,TRBV12-3/TRBV12-4,NA,TRBJ1-1,CASSSPGRMNTEAFF,TGTGCCAGCAGTTCCCCGGGGCGTATGAACACTGAAGCTTTCTTT
NA,TRBV5-1,NA,TRBJ2-7,CASSFTDWKYEQYF,TGCGCCAGCAGCTTTACGGACTGGAAGTACGAGCAGTACTTC
TRBD2,TRBV7-2,NA,TRBJ2-7,CASSSGGLAQYEQYF,TGTGCCAGCAGTTCAGGGGGACTAGCGCAGTACGAGCAGTACTTC